This TCR beta chain was captured in a study of T cell responses to AZD1222 COVID-19 vaccine. Trimming took off 5 bases at V and 7 bases at J, with 8 bases between the two ends. CDR1 is MDHEN and CDR2 is SYDVKM in the germline V gene. The CDR3 runs 11 residues. The data were produced by immunoSEQ multiplex PCR, yet TCRdb's version contains in-frame clones alone and is incomplete. The sample shows about 100,000 clones, around nine tenths of them seen only once. This chain links TRBV28 with TRBJ1-1; D gene uncertain. The clonotype originates from an adult who received the AZD1222 COVID-19 vaccine. The input for sequencing was peripheral blood, taken 28 days after the second AZD1222 dose. Here the CDR3 DNA reads TGTGCCAGCAGTCTACGGTTTGAAGCTTTCTTT. Its protein is CASSLRFEAFF.